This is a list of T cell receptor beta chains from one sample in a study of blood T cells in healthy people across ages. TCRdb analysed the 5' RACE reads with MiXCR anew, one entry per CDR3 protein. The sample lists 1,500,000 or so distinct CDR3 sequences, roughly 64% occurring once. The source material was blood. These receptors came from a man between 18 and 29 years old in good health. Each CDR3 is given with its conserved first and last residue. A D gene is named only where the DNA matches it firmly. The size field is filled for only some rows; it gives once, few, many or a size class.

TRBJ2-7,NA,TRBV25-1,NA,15,TGTGCCAGCAGAGAATCAGGACAAGGGGGTTACGAGCAGTACTTC,CASRESGQGGYEQYF
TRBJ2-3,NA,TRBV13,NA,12,TGTGCCAGCAGCTCCCTCTTGAATACGCAGTATTTT,CASSSLLNTQYF
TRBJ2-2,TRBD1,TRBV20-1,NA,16,TGCAGTGCCGAGGTAGTTGGGGACAGAGACACCGGGGAGCTGTTTTTT,CSAEVVGDRDTGELFF
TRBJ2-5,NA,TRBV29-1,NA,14,TGCAGCGTTGAACTAGTCGGGGTACAAGAGACCCAGTACTTC,CSVELVGVQETQYF
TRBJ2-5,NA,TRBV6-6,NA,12,TGTGCCAGCAAGGCAGGGCCCGAGACCCAGTACTTC,CASKAGPETQYF
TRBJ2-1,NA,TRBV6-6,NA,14,TGTGCCAGCAGTTACGGCGGGACCTACAATGAGCAGTTCTTC,CASSYGGTYNEQFF
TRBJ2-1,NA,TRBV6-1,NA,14,TGTGCCAGCAGTGGGGCGGGTTTGAGCAATGAGCAGTTCTTC,CASSGAGLSNEQFF
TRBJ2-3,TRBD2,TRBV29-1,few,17,TGCAGCGTTGATGGTCTAGCGGGGGGAACTAGCACAGATACGCAGTATTTT,CSVDGLAGGTSTDTQYF
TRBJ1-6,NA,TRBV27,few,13,TGTGCCAGCAGTTTAGATTGGAGTTCACCCCTCCACTTT,CASSLDWSSPLHF
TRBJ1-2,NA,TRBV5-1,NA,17,TGCGCCAGCAGCTTGGATGGACGCATACCGATGGACTATGGCTACACCTTC,CASSLDGRIPMDYGYTF
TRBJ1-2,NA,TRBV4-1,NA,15,TGCGCCAGCAGCTACCGTACTGGGGGGGACTATGGCTACACCTTC,CASSYRTGGDYGYTF
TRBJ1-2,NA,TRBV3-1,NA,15,TGTGCCAGCAGCCAAGTACCAGCCGTTAACTATGGCTACACCTTC,CASSQVPAVNYGYTF
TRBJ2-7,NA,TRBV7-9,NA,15,TGTGCCAGCAGCTCCGGTTTGCAGTCTTGGGGCGAGCAGTACTTC,CASSSGLQSWGEQYF
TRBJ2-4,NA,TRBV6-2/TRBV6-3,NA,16,TGTGCCAGCACCGAGGACAGAACCTTAGCCAAAAACATTCAGTACTTC,CASTEDRTLAKNIQYF
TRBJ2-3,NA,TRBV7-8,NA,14,TGTGCCAGCAGCATAAGACCCGGAGCAGATACGCAGTATTTT,CASSIRPGADTQYF
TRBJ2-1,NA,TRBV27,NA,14,TGTGCCAGCAGTTTTGGGACAAACTGCAATGAGCAGTTCTTC,CASSFGTNCNEQFF
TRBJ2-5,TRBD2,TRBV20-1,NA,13,TGCAGTGTTGCGGGGGGCAACCAAGAGACCCAGTACTTC,CSVAGGNQETQYF
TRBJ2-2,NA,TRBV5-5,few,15,TGTGCCAGCAGCTTCACAAACAGCAACACCGGGGAGCTGTTTTTT,CASSFTNSNTGELFF
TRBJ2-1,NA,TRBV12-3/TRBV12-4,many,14,TGTGCCAGCGACGGGGCAGGGAATATCGATGAGCAGTTCTTC,CASDGAGNIDEQFF
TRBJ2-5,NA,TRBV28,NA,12,TGTGCCAGCGGGACGCCTGAAGAGACCCAGTACTTC,CASGTPEETQYF
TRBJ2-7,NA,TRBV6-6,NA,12,TGTGCCAGCAGTTACTATAAGGGCGAGCAGTACTTC,CASSYYKGEQYF
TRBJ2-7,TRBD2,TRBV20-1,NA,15,TGCAGTGCTAGAGAAGCGGGAGTCTGGGATTACGAGCAGTACTTC,CSAREAGVWDYEQYF
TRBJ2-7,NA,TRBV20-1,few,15,TGCAGTGCTAGAGATCGCGGGGGCAGGGTCTACGAGCAGTACTTC,CSARDRGGRVYEQYF
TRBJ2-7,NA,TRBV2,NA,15,TGTGCCAGCAGTCCTTCGACAGGACACTCCTACGAGCAGTACTTC,CASSPSTGHSYEQYF
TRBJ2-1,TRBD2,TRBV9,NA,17,TGTGCCAGCAGCGCTAGACCCGGGACTAGCGGCCTCAATGAGCAGTTCTTC,CASSARPGTSGLNEQFF
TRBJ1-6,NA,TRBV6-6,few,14,TGTGCCAGCAGTTACCTGGACGTTAAGTCAGCCCTCCACTTT,CASSYLDVKSALHF